This TCR beta chain derives from a study of blood T cells in healthy people across ages (dated by TCRdb to the mid-2010s). About the full investigation: In model experiments, template switching captured about one uniquely barcoded TCR beta cDNA molecule for every two T cells. The donors were divided into four age groups: young (average around 16 years), middle-aged (about 39), aged (roughly 60) and long-lived (about 79). To avoid experimental bias, donors of different ages were spread randomly across the sequencing lanes. Using deep sequencing normalized with unique cDNA molecular identifiers, the study measured how TCR beta repertoire diversity changes with age. For two donors (one aged 18 to 30 and one aged 80 or older), the study analyzed two additional independent replicas of 1 million unique cDNA reads from the same blood draw.

The library was prepared using 5' RACE. Reads for this sample came from an Illumina HiSeq 2500. A second roughly 7 to 12 cycle PCR used a sample-barcoded 5' primer and a J-beta primer mix. Each TCR beta cDNA molecule received a unique molecular identifier from a template-switch 5' adaptor carrying 12 random nucleotides. Each sample yielded at least 3 million CDR3-containing paired-end reads. All of the RNA was converted into first-strand cDNA using the Mint cDNA synthesis kit, with a TRBC-specific oligonucleotide serving as the primer. Following uracil-DNA glycosylase treatment, all cDNA underwent a first 18-cycle PCR with the universal primers M1SS and BC2_uni_R. Turning to the authors' computational methods: Normalization of each sample was performed by random selection of 1 million high-quality reads, each carrying a distinct molecular identifier. Instead of being binned into consensus sequences, reads with shared molecular identifiers were discarded. CDR3 identification, clonotype clustering and error correction used MiTCR with a Q25 quality threshold and the strictest error-elimination algorithm. A nonparametric unseen species model with Euler transformation was used to estimate a lower bound on total TCR beta diversity. TCRdb applied fastp at Q25 and MiXCR to the public reads, then kept only in-frame beta chains. All rows with the same CDR3 protein become a single entry with the most common DNA and genes. Here the V and J calls rest on TCRdb's processing, not on the authors' analysis. The sample table records around 500,000 distinct CDR3 sequences; 45% to 55% of these occur just once. Roughly 24% of the sample comes from the top ten.

Points the paper makes about the study in general: Total diversity estimates from one million sequenced T cells were considered lower bounds and underestimates. As age increased, observed TCR beta diversity per million T cells dropped in a roughly linear way, and a significant reduction was already evident by age roughly 36. Because donor CMV infection status was unknown, age-related changes in expanded clonotypes were potentially confounded. The percentage of naive T cells measured by flow cytometry correlated strongly with observed TCR beta diversity. Compared with the aged group, the long-lived group had more naive CD4+ T cells, fewer expanded clones and increased TCR diversity, suggesting age selection. Conclusive comparison of naive and antigen-experienced compartments was prevented by the profiling of bulk unsorted PBMCs.

To note about this clonotype: The antigen it recognizes is unknown. The junction does not match germline at one end; this may be a read error.

Systemically healthy Caucasian individuals from Russia, approximately 39 in total and aged roughly 6 to 95 years, were included as donors. Approximately 9 milliliters of peripheral blood were collected from each donor into EDTA-treated Vacutainer tubes. Ficoll-Paque density-gradient centrifugation was used to isolate PBMCs, with at least 6 million per sample. Total RNA, at least 6 micrograms per sample, was extracted from PBMCs with Trizol reagent. Naive CD45RAhigh/CD27high T cell percentages were measured by flow cytometry on a PBMC aliquot from every donor. Via the germline V gene (reference sequence), CDR1 is MNHNY and CDR2 SVGAGI. The CDR3 contains 14 residues, cysteine and phenylalanine counted. Only CDR3 DNA remains: 42 bases, in frame from the first base.

The sequence is built from TRBV6-6 and TRBJ1-2; the D gene identity is not certain. The sequenced material came from blood. This clonotype was obtained from a man of 80 years or more in good health. The nucleotides are TGTGCCAACAGTTACACGGAGACTAACTATGGCTACACCTTC. Translated, it reads CANSYTETNYGYTF.